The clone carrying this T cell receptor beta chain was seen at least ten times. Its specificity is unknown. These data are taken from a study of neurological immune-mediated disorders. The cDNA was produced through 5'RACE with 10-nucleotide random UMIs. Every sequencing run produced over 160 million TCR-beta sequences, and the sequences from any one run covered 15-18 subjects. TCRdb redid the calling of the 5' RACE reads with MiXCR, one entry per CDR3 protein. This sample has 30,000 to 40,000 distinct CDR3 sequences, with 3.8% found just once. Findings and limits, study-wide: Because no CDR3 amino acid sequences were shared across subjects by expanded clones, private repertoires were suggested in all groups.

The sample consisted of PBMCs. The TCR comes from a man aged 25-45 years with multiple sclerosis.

The CDR3 region has the DNA TGCAGTGCAGCGACTAGCGGGGGATCCACAGATACGCAGTATTTT. Residues: CSAATSGGSTDTQYF. The chain is built from TRBV20-1 and TRBJ2-3; the match to TRBD2 covers 12 bases. Per germline, CDR1 DFQATT and CDR2 SNEGSKA (reference sequence). The CDR3 is 15 amino acids. V gave up 6 bases and J gave up 2 bases; unmatched junction bases: 6.